This entry concerns a single TCR beta chain. The antigen remains undetermined. This record comes from a study of cytomegalovirus exposure and HLA in healthy donors. Study at large: A subsequent analysis stated that the 120 or so validation repertoires were run on the same platform as the approximately 700 first-cohort repertoires.

Data came from immunoSEQ multiplex PCR; TCRdb stores just in-frame clones and leaves some out. The sample records tens of thousands of clones, approximately 96% being singletons. Whole-study findings and limits: In the 130 or so validation repertoires, a later analysis found that first-cohort TCR clusters tended to co-occur.

Trimming stripped 6 bases from V and 10 bases from J, with 16 bases between. Germline values: CDR1 SQVTM, CDR2 ANQGSEA. This CDR3 spans 12 amino acids. The chain has TRBV29-1 and TRBJ2-1; the D gene is possibly TRBD2 (6 bases). Specimen: PBMCs. The receptor comes from a man between 18 and 29 years old in good health and CMV-seronegative. The CDR3 DNA reads TGCAGCGTCCGAAGGAGGGGACGAGAGCAGTTCTTC. Residues: CSVRRRGREQFF.